This T cell receptor (beta chain) originates from a study of shared clonotypes between healthy human individuals. The overall study: Each donor contributed plates that comprised three CD4 naive, three CD4 memory, two CD8 naive and one CD8 memory. Notes on the study in general: What limited the represented genetic and exposure-history diversity was the small number of donors.

Method: immunoSEQ multiplex PCR; TCRdb's copy keeps in-frame clones and lacks some. Of 2,500,000 or so clones listed, 92% are singletons. A word on this clone: Its antigen is unknown.

All donors qualified as healthy HIV-negative adults and had experienced no recent acute infections or vaccinations. Adults of Caucasian background living in Nashville, Tennessee made up all donors. The CDR3 is 14 residues long. CDR1 is SGHRS and CDR2 is YFSETQ in the germline V gene. V lost 3 bases to trimming and J lost 3 bases, with 9 bases between them. The clonotype comes from a man aged 18 to 29 in good health. Some clones in this sample may be carry-over from other donors' samples. Sample: naive CD4+ T cells from PBMCs. Sample subset: CD45RA+ positively selected. The chain links TRBV5-1 to TRBJ2-2; D is undetermined. CDR3 loop: CASSSRRDTGELFF. CDR3 coding DNA: TGCGCCAGCAGCTCTCGACGGGACACCGGGGAGCTGTTTTTT.